This is a list of T cell receptor beta chains from one sample in a study of regulatory T cells in long-lasting Graves disease. TCRdb re-called the multiplex PCR reads through MiXCR, storing one row per CDR3 protein. The table has approximately 380,000 distinct CDR3 sequences, 20% to 25% seen once; the top ten hold under 25%. Here the sequenced sample was peripheral blood mononuclear cells (PBMCs), taken when the disease was refractory, from a patient treated with antithyroid drugs. Receptors were obtained from a female donor with Graves disease. Both conserved end residues are trimmed from each CDR3.

TRBJ1-1	TRBV29-1	SGEANTEAF
TRBJ1-5	TRBV12-3/TRBV12-4	ASSPDDYLNQPQH
TRBJ2-5	TRBV12-3/TRBV12-4	ASSLSRAAGSNLETQY
TRBJ2-1	TRBV27	ASTRIAGGPINEQF
TRBJ1-6	TRBV30	AIRGQSSSPLH
TRBJ1-2	TRBV30	AWSVRDSRWGYS
TRBJ2-2	TRBV10-3	AISEALGGSGTGELF
TRBJ2-7	TRBV7-9	ASRYTGGLSYEQY
TRBJ1-1	TRBV6-1	ASSDRQGFYSEAF
TRBJ1-5	TRBV12-3/TRBV12-4	ASRLNRSTNQPQH
TRBJ2-3	TRBV29-1	SVVRAGATDTQY
TRBJ1-5	TRBV19	ASRRTGENQPQH
TRBJ1-2	TRBV19	ASSTGQWDGYT
TRBJ2-5	TRBV28	ASSPDSYQETQY
TRBJ1-1	TRBV29-1	SVGQDRAEAF
TRBJ1-2	TRBV27	ASSLYGGASYGYT
TRBJ2-5	TRBV19	ASSIQGTLTQY
TRBJ1-1	TRBV6-1	ASSPQSGVNTEAF
TRBJ1-5	TRBV12-3/TRBV12-4	ASSFWRDRSQH
TRBJ2-7	TRBV30	AWSAGGVSYEQY
TRBJ2-7	TRBV6-2/TRBV6-3	ASTPGPAYEQY
TRBJ1-1	TRBV4-1	ASSLSQGQLQNTEVF
TRBJ1-5	TRBV19	ASSIVAGDQPQH
TRBJ1-1	TRBV27	ASSLGRVGSEAF
TRBJ2-7	TRBV20-1	SARGLAGGPGEQY
TRBJ2-7	TRBV6-1	ASSTTPRSYEQY
TRBJ2-5	TRBV3-1	ASTQDPAGETQY
TRBJ1-5	TRBV28	ASSPDSFNQPQH
TRBJ1-4	TRBV11-2	ASSWQGKNEKLF
TRBJ1-1	TRBV28	ASSFMGVTTEAF
TRBJ2-7	TRBV29-1	SAGGAGATYEQY
TRBJ1-1	TRBV7-8	ASSLDGGSNTEAF
TRBJ1-3	TRBV20-1	SARDRDAGNTIY
TRBJ2-5	TRBV11-2	ASSLGGTGGQKTQY
TRBJ1-4	TRBV27	ASSLTGGAGSEKLF
TRBJ1-3	TRBV12-3/TRBV12-4	ASSQDRVQRNTIY
TRBJ1-1	TRBV4-1	ASSQVWQRNTEAF
TRBJ2-4	TRBV5-1	ASSPLPGLDPF
TRBJ1-5	TRBV6-1	TSSLDSNQPQH
TRBJ1-2	TRBV29-1	SVVDVDYGYT
TRBJ2-7	TRBV27	ASSHKKRGQGDRDEQY
TRBJ2-5	TRBV29-1	SGLLAVGETQY
TRBJ1-1	TRBV12-3/TRBV12-4	ASSLALGGRGHNTEAF
TRBJ2-5	TRBV29-1	SVEHIPTKGSRETQY
TRBJ2-7	TRBV18	ASSPPGQRDEQY
TRBJ2-7	TRBV7-9	ASSLGQGAQY
TRBJ2-3	TRBV6-2/TRBV6-3	ASSEVLSTDTQY
TRBJ2-5	TRBV7-9	ASSPRGAQITRETQY
TRBJ2-7	TRBV7-2	ASSLATTEQY
TRBJ1-1	TRBV5-1	ASSLDGRPNTEAF
TRBJ2-7	TRBV19	ASTQSWGSYEQY
TRBJ1-2	TRBV29-1	SVDRDPSYGYT
TRBJ2-7	TRBV29-1	SVEAAPSYEQY
TRBJ1-4	TRBV7-9	ASSRRIQETNEKLF
TRBJ1-2	TRBV28	ASSADRNYGYT
TRBJ1-2	TRBV5-5	ASSLSKGGPYGYT
TRBJ2-3	TRBV5-1	ASSPGGGGRGSTDTQY
TRBJ1-1	TRBV20-1	SASVQTGNTEAF
TRBJ1-4	TRBV6-1	ASRKDSRGEKLF
TRBJ2-7	TRBV29-1	SVSDGTYEQY